The 7 T cell receptor beta chains listed next were all sequenced from one sample in a study of neurological immune-mediated disorders (dated by TCRdb to between 2018 and 2021). Library prep was done by 5' RACE. TCRdb records Illumina HiSeq 2500 as the sequencer. TCRdb trimmed public reads at Q25 via fastp, called clones via MiXCR and kept in-frame beta chains. CDR3 protein sequences are deduplicated, and each keeps its most common genes and DNA. A total of tens of thousands of distinct CDR3 sequences appear in this sample, 10% of them only once. 21% of the sample is in the top ten clones. Sequenced sample: PBMCs. The receptors here all came from a woman in her forties with HTLV-1-associated myelopathy (HAM/TSP).

The sample holds many counts of this clonotype. The chain links TRBV11-2 to TRBJ1-1, with D uncertain. The germline CDR1 and CDR2 sequences are SGHAT and FQNNGV. CDR3 length: 14 amino acids. The V end was cut by 3 bases, the J end by 0 bases, with 8 bases between. CDR3 sequence reads: CASSLWGLNTEAFF. The CDR3 DNA reads as TGTGCCAGCAGCTTGTGGGGTCTGAACACTGAAGCTTTCTTT.

This clonotype was seen many times. This rearrangement joins TRBV20-1 to TRBJ2-1; 7 bases align to TRBD1. V dropped 7 bases and J dropped 3; count of bases not matched to a gene: 3. CDR1 and CDR2 (germline): DFQATT, SNEGSKA (reference sequence). This CDR3 has 12 amino acids. DNA of the CDR3: TGCAGTGTGGGGGACAGCTACAATGAGCAGTTCTTC. It translates to CSVGDSYNEQFF.

The V and J genes are TRBV30 and TRBJ2-5; 10 bases agree with TRBD2. Germline V gene sequence: CDR1 GTSNPN, CDR2 SVGIG (reference sequence). CDR3 length: 14 amino acids. The V gene end was trimmed by 2 bases and the J gene end by 9 bases; junction bases not matched to a gene: 9. CDR3 sequence reads: CAWSPGLAGVSQYF. Here the CDR3 DNA reads TGTGCCTGGAGTCCCGGGCTAGCGGGGGTGTCCCAGTACTTC.

This chain uses TRBV11-3 with TRBJ2-3; 12 bases agree with TRBD2. With V trimmed by 6 bases and J by 5 bases, 12 bases remained unmatched. CDR3 length: 17 amino acids. Looked up from germline, CDR1 is SGHNT and CDR2 is YENEEA. The CDR3 here is CASSRGLTSGGEDTQYF. CDR3 DNA: TGTGCCAGCAGTCGAGGGTTGACTAGCGGGGGAGAAGATACGCAGTATTTT.

This clonotype was picked up many times. The rearrangement links TRBV20-1 to TRBJ2-3; tentatively, D is TRBD2 (7 bases). This CDR3 is 15 amino acids long. With 4 bases removed from V and 1 base from J, the gap between germline ends came to 15 bases. The germline V gene encodes CDR1 DFQATT and CDR2 SNEGSKA (reference sequence). The CDR3 bases are TGCAGTGCTACTTCGGGGGGCCCGGGCACAGATACGCAGTATTTT. This translates into CSATSGGPGTDTQYF.

This clonotype was found many times. The chain couples TRBV20-1 to TRBJ1-1, with D possibly being TRBD1 (5 bases). The V and J ends lost 7 bases and 4 bases respectively, with 22 bases between them. The germline V gene has CDR1 DFQATT and CDR2 SNEGSKA (reference sequence). This CDR3 comprises 15 residues. The CDR3 nucleotides are TGCAGTGTGACTAGAACTTGGAGGGGAGGCACTGAAGCTTTCTTT. Protein product: CSVTRTWRGGTEAFF.

This clonotype was seen many times. J is TRBJ2-7 and V is TRBV21-1; the table's D call, TRBD1, has no DNA check behind it. TRBV21-1 is labeled a pseudogene. This CDR3 region has 18 residues. The CDR3: CASSNYEGEEAGSYEQYF. CDR3 sequence (DNA): TGTGCCAGCAGCAACTATGAGGGGGAAGAAGCGGGCTCCTACGAGCAGTACTTC.